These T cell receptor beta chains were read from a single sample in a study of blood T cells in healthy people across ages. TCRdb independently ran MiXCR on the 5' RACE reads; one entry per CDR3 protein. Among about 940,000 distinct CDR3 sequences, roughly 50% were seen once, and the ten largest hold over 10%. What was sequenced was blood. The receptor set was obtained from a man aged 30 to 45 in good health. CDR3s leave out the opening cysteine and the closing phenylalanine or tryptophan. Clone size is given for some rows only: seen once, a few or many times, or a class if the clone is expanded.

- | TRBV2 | ASSGTGMYEQF
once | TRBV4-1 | ASSRLQGAVSNQPQH
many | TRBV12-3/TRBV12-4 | ASSWATGELF
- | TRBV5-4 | ASNMGQAGTDTQY
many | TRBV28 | ASSPGDRDSYEQY
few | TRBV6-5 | ASSYSPAVHTDTQY
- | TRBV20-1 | SASVDTETQY
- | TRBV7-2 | ASSFGTGGGNYEQY
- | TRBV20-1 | SAPPATSGGLEQF
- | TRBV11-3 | ASSLDHRRLAGAGEQY
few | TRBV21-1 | ASSKVGGLAVSKRYNEQF
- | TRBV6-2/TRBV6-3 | ASTDVGQGRRHVQGYT
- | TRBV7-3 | ASSLTSGQPQH
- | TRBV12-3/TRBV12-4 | ASSDPGTGFYEQY
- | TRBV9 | ASTSGRVYNEKLF
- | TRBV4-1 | ASSRTFSGGAPYEQY
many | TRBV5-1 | ASSLTLAAYNEQF
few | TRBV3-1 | ASSGGGRLVTDTQY
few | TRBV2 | ASSGSGQGEQY
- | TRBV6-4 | ASLPGGSTYGYT
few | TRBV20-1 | SAQPGTGLKDTQY
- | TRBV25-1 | ASSLGLAEPEQY
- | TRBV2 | ASSESQVENSPLH
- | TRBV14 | ASSPFTGLAGWGTDTQY
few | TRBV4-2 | ASSQDRRGAADTQY
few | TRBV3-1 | ASSAGQLSLSEQY
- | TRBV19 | ASSIVAGGGYNNEQY
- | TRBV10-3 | AISESADHGYT
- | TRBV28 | ASSLSADEQY
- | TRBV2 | ASSRTRTASNEKLF
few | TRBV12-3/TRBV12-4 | ASSFRLAQETQY
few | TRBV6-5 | ASATGGYEQY
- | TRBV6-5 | ASSYSNGVEVEQF
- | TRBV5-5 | ASQGRGSANEKLF
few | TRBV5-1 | ASSLLGTKNIQY
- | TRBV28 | ASSGIQGYEQY
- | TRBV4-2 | ASSQVSGGAYNEQY
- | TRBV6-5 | ASSSSSGTVGNEQF
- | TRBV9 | ASSVGTPNYGYT
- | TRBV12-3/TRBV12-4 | ASSQAGGVGVEKLF
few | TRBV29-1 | SVRTGVSAGELF
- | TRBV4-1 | ASSQEIVSGYT
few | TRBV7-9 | ASSSRDSNEKLF
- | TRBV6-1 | ASLTSGVLAQY
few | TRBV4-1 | ASSQDPGQAFYEQY
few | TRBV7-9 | ASSPAEGSYEQY
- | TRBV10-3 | ATRQGTTYEQY
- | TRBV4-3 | ASSQDNAGGQGEQY
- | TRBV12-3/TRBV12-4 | ASKSAGGFPTEQY
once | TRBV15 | ATSRDPGRADTQY
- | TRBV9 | ASSVEGLAGGTYEQY